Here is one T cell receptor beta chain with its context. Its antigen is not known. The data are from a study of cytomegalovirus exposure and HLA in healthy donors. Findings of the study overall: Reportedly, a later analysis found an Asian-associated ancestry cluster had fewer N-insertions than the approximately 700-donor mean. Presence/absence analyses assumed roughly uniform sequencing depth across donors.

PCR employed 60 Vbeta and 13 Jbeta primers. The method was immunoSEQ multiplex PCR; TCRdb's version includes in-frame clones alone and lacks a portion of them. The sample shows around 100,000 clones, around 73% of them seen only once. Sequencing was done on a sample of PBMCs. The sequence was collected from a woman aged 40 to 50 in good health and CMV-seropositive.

The CDR3 loop is CASSLGASYEQYF. For the CDR3, the DNA is TGTGCCAGCAGCTTAGGTGCCAGCTACGAGCAGTACTTC. The J gene is TRBJ2-7, the V gene TRBV11-3; D gene uncertain. Deletions cut 1 base from V and 3 bases from J, with 7 bases between. The CDR3 runs 13 residues. Germline V gene lookup returns CDR1 SGHNT and CDR2 YENEEA.